This T cell receptor beta chain was sequenced during a study of neurological immune-mediated disorders. Study-wide background: For the 34 multiple sclerosis patients, the disease was relapsing-remitting in some 31 and secondary progressive in 3.

The cDNA was produced through 5'RACE with 10-nucleotide random UMIs. From the 5' RACE reads, TCRdb called clonotypes with MiXCR, one entry per CDR3 protein. The table has about 74,000 distinct CDR3 sequences, 5.2% seen once. CDR1 is SQVTM and CDR2 is ANQGSEA in the germline V gene. This CDR3 contains 13 residues. V was trimmed by 1 base and J by 7 bases, leaving 10 bases between them. This clonotype was counted many times. The target antigen is unknown. Whole-study results and caveats: No link was found between any clinical or MRI feature and the multiple sclerosis repertoire cluster.

The specimen sequenced was PBMCs. The chain employs TRBV29-1 and TRBJ2-2; D uncertain. This sequence originates from a man between 18 and 29 years old with multiple sclerosis. As DNA, the CDR3 is TGCAGCGTTGAAGCCCGCGGCGACGGGGAGCTGTTTTTT. Its protein product is CSVEARGDGELFF.